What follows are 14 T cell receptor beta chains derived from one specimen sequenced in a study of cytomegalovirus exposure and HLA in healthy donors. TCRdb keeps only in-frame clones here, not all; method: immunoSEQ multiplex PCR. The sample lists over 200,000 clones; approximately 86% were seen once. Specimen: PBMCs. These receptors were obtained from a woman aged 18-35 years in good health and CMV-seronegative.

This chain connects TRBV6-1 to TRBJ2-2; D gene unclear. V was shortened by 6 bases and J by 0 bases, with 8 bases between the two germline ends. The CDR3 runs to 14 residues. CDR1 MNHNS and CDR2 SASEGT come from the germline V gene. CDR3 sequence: CASSPLPNTGELFF. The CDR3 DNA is TGTGCCAGCAGCCCCCTCCCGAACACCGGGGAGCTGTTTTTT.

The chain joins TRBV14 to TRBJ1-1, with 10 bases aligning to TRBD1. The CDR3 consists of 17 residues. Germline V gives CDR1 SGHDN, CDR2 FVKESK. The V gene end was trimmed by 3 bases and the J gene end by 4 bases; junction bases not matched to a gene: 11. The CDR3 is CASSHRQGANILTEAFF. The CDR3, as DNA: TGTGCCAGCAGCCATAGACAGGGGGCTAACATACTCACTGAAGCTTTCTTT.

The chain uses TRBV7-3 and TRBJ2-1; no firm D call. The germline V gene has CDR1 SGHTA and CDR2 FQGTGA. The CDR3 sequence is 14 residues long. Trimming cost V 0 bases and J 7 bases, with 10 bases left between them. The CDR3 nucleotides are TGTGCCAGCAGCTTAACAGACGGAGTTAATGAGCAGTTCTTC. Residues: CASSLTDGVNEQFF. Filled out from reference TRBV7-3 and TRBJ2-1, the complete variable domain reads GAGVSQTPSNKVTEKGKYVELRCDPISGHTALYWYRQSLGQGPEFLIYFQGTGAADDSGLPNDRFFAVRPEGSVSTLKIQRTERGDSAVYLCASSLTDGVNEQFFGPGTRLTVL.

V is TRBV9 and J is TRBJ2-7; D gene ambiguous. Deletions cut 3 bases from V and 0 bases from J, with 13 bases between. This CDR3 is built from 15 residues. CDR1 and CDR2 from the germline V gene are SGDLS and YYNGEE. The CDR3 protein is CASSAQPESSYEQYF. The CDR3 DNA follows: TGTGCCAGCAGCGCCCAACCGGAGAGCTCCTACGAGCAGTACTTC. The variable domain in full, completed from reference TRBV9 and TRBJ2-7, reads DSGVTQTPKHLITATGQRVTLRCSPRSGDLSVYWYQQSLDQGLQFLIQYYNGEERAKGNILERFSAQQFPDLHSELNLSSLELGDSALYFCASSAQPESSYEQYFGPGTRLTVT.

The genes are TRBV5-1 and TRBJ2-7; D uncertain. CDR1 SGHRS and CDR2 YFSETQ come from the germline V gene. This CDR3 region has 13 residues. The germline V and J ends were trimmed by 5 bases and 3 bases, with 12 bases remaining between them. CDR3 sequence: CASSLRPNYEQYF. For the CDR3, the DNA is TGCGCCAGCAGTCTGCGGCCGAACTACGAGCAGTACTTC.

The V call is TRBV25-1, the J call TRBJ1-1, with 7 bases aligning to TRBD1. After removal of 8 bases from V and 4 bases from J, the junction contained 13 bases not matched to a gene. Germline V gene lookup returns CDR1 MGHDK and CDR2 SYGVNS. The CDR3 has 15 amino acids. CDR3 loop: CASQVQGVISTEAFF. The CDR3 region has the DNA TGTGCCAGCCAGGTTCAGGGGGTGATCAGCACTGAAGCTTTCTTT. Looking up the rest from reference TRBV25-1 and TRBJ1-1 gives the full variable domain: EADIYQTPRYLVIGTGKKITLECSQTMGHDKMYWYQQDPGMELHLIHYSYGVNSTEKGDLSSESTVSRIRTEHFPLTLESARPSHTSQYLCASQVQGVISTEAFFGQGTRLTVV.

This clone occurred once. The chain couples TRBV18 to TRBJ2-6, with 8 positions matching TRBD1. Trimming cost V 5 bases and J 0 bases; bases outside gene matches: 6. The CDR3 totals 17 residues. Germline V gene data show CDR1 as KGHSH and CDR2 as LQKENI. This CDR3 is CASSITGGGSGANVLTF. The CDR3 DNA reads TGTGCCAGCTCAATCACAGGGGGTGGCTCTGGGGCCAACGTCCTGACTTTC. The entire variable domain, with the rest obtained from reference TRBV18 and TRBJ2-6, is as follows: NAGVMQNPRHLVRRRGQEARLRCSPMKGHSHVYWYRQLPEEGLKFMVYLQKENIIDESGMPKERFSAEFPKEGPSILRIQQVVRGDSAAYFCASSITGGGSGANVLTFGAGSRLTVL.

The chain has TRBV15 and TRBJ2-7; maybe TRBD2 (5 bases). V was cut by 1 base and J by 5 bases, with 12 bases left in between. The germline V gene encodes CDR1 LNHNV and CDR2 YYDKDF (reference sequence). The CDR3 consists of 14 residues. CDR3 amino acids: CATSRAAGADEQYF. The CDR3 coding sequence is TGTGCCACCAGCAGAGCTGCGGGCGCCGACGAGCAGTACTTC.

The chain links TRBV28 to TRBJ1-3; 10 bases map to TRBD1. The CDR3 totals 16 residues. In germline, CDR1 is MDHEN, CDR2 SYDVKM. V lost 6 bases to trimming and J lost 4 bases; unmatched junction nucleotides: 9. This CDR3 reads CASRGQGNPRGNTIYF. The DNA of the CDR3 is TGTGCCAGCAGGGGACAGGGGAATCCACGCGGAAACACCATATATTTT.

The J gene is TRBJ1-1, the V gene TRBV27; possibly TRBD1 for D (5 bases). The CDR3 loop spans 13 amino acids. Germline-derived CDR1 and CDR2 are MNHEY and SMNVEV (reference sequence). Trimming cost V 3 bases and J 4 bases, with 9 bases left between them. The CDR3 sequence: CASSFAGGTEAFF. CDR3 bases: TGTGCCAGCAGTTTCGCGGGGGGCACTGAAGCTTTCTTT.

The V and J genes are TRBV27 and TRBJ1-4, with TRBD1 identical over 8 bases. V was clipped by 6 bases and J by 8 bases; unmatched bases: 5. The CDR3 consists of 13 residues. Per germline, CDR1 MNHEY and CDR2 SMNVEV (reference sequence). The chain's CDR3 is CASSQGAGEKLFF. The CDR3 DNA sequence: TGTGCCAGCAGCCAGGGGGCGGGCGAAAAACTGTTTTTT.

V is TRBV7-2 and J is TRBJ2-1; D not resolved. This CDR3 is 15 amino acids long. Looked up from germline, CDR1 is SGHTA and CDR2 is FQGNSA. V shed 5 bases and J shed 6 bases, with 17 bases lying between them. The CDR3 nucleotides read TGTGCCAGCAGCCTACTCCTCCTCGCAAGCAATGAGCAGTTCTTC. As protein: CASSLLLLASNEQFF.

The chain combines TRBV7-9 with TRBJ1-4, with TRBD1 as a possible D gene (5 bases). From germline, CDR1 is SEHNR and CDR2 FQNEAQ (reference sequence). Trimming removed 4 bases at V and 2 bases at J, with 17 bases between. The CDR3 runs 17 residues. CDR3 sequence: CASSSNGRDFTNEKLFF. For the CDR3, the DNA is TGTGCCAGCAGCTCAAACGGGCGGGACTTCACTAATGAAAAACTGTTTTTT.

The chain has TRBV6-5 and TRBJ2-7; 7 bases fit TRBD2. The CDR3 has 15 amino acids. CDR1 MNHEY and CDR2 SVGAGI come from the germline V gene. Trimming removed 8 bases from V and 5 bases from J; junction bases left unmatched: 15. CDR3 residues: CASSAARSRGNEQYF. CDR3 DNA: TGTGCCAGCTCCGCAGCTCGCTCGCGGGGGAACGAGCAGTACTTC.